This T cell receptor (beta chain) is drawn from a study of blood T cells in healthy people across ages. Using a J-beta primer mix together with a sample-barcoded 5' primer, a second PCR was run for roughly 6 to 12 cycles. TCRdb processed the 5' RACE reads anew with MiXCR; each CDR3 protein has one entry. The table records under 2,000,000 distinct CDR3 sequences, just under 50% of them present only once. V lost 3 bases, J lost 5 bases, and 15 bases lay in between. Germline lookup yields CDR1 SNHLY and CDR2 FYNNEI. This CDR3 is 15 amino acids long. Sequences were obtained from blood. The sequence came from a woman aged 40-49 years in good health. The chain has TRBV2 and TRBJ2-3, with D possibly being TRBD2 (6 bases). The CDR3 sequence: CASSDVGGPQDTQYF. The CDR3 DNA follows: TGTGCCAGCAGTGACGTGGGGGGACCGCAAGATACGCAGTATTTT.